This TCR beta chain was documented in a study of shared clonotypes between healthy human individuals. Study-level findings and limits: Inspection by rarefaction showed sorted-subset sequencing to be incomplete despite large depth. Larger estimated richness was generally seen in naive subsets than in memory subsets.

Germline loops: CDR1 SGHNT, CDR2 YYREEE (reference sequence). The V end was cut by 3 bases, the J end by 1 base, with 10 bases between. This CDR3 contains 14 residues. This table comes from immunoSEQ multiplex PCR, and its TCRdb copy is limited to in-frame clones, with some not included. The sample shows fewer than 1.8 million clones, approximately 98.5% of them seen only once. Concerning this clone itself: Its antigen is unknown.

Sequenced input: naive CD4+ T cells sorted from blood. This sample's subset: CD45RA+ positively selected. This sequence was found in a man aged 25 to 45 in good health. V gene TRBV5-4 combines with J gene TRBJ2-5; the D gene is possibly TRBD1 (5 bases). CDR3 sequence: CASSSLRGQETQYF. The CDR3 DNA reads as TGTGCCAGCAGCTCCCTAAGGGGCCAAGAGACCCAGTACTTC. The full variable domain, rest sourced from reference TRBV5-4 and TRBJ2-5, is ETGVTQSPTHLIKTRGQQVTLRCSSQSGHNTVSWYQQALGQGPQFIFQYYREEENGRGNFPPRFSGLQFPNYSSELNVNALELDDSALYLCASSSLRGQETQYFGPGTRLLVL.